These T cell receptor beta chains were read from a single sample in a study of T cell responses to AZD1222 COVID-19 vaccine. Sequencing was performed with immunoSEQ multiplex PCR; in TCRdb, only in-frame clones are kept and a portion is missing. The repertoire includes more than 85,000 clones, 80% to 95% of them detected once, and roughly 7.8% sits in the top ten. The sample was peripheral blood, taken on day 0 of AZD1222 vaccination. These receptors all come from an adult in good health. The CDR3 runs from the conserved cysteine through the conserved F or W. D genes are given only for firm matches. For some rows the clone size is stated as once, few or many, or as a class when expanded; others skip it.

>once|TRBV27|TRBJ2-3|TRBD1|15
CASSKSDRATDTQYF
TGTGCCAGCAGTAAATCGGACAGGGCCACAGATACGCAGTATTTT
>.|TRBV20-1|TRBJ2-1|.|10
CSAFNNEQFF
TGCAGTGCCTTCAACAATGAGCAGTTCTTC
>.|TRBV3-1/TRBV3-2|TRBJ2-7|.|15
CASSQDPDPAYEQYF
TGTGCCAGCAGCCAAGATCCAGACCCTGCCTACGAGCAGTACTTC
>.|TRBV28|TRBJ1-1|.|14
CASSLRRGDTEAFF
TGTGCCAGCAGTTTACGCCGGGGCGACACTGAAGCTTTCTTT
>.|TRBV6-5|TRBJ2-7|.|12
CASSPLAVEQYF
TGTGCCAGCAGTCCCTTAGCGGTGGAGCAGTACTTC
>.|TRBV4-1|TRBJ1-2|.|15
CASSFWTSANYGYTF
TGCGCCAGCAGCTTCTGGACAAGCGCTAACTATGGCTACACCTTC
>.|TRBV5-8|TRBJ1-2|.|14
CASSLGGPPYGYTF
TGTGCCAGCAGCTTGGGGGGCCCTCCCTATGGCTACACCTTC
>.|TRBV4-1|TRBJ2-7|TRBD1|14
CASSQDGTGVEQYF
TGCGCCAGCAGCCAAGACGGGACAGGGGTCGAGCAGTACTTC
>.|TRBV12-3/TRBV12-4|TRBJ2-7|TRBD1|12
CASRDRVGEQYF
TGTGCCAGCAGGGACAGGGTGGGCGAGCAGTACTTC
>.|TRBV2|TRBJ2-5|.|15
CASTYGGPGVETQYF
TGTGCCAGCACTTACGGTGGGCCAGGGGTGGAGACCCAGTACTTC
>.|TRBV7-2|TRBJ1-5|.|15
CASGAGPYSNQPQHF
TGTGCCAGCGGCGCGGGGCCGTATAGCAATCAGCCCCAGCATTTT
>.|TRBV5-6|TRBJ1-2|.|13
CASSSTGYYGYTF
TGTGCCAGCAGCTCCACAGGGTACTATGGCTACACCTTC
>once|TRBV4-2|TRBJ1-4|.|15
CASSQLQASNEKLFF
TGTGCCAGCAGCCAATTACAGGCTAGTAATGAAAAACTGTTTTTT
>once|TRBV5-4|TRBJ2-7|TRBD2|15
CASSLETSGNYEQYF
TGTGCCAGCAGCTTGGAGACTAGCGGGAACTACGAGCAGTACTTC
>.|TRBV19|TRBJ1-5|.|15
CASSIVQTSNQPQHF
TGTGCCAGTAGTATAGTCCAGACAAGCAATCAGCCCCAGCATTTT
>.|TRBV5-1|TRBJ2-6|TRBD1|15
CASSSQGAGANVLTF
TGCGCCAGCAGCTCCCAGGGGGCTGGGGCCAACGTCCTGACTTTC
>.|TRBV11-3|TRBJ1-6|TRBD1|18
CASSSPPGQGRLDSPLHF
TGTGCCAGCAGCTCCCCGCCCGGACAGGGAAGGCTTGATTCACCCCTCCACTTT
>.|TRBV5-5|TRBJ2-7|.|15
CASSLGRISSYEQYF
TGTGCCAGCAGCTTGGGCAGGATAAGCTCCTACGAGCAGTACTTC
>.|TRBV7-8|TRBJ2-5|.|11
CASTPSWTQYF
TGTGCCAGCACCCCGTCCTGGACCCAGTACTTC
>.|TRBV7-2|TRBJ1-2|.|13
CASSLGPRYGYTF
TGTGCCAGCAGCCTCGGGCCGCGCTATGGCTACACCTTC
>.|TRBV9|TRBJ2-7|.|13
CASSVATQGEQYF
TGTGCCAGCAGCGTAGCTACCCAGGGCGAGCAGTACTTC
>once|TRBV3-1/TRBV3-2|TRBJ1-1|.|15
CASSRTGGMNTEAFF
TGTGCCAGCAGCCGAACAGGAGGAATGAACACTGAAGCTTTCTTT
>.|TRBV3-1/TRBV3-2|TRBJ1-2|TRBD1|13
CASSTQGGGGYTF
TGTGCCAGCAGCACACAGGGGGGAGGTGGCTACACCTTC
>.|TRBV2|TRBJ1-6|.|11
CASRVLSPLHF
TGTGCCAGCAGGGTGCTCTCACCCCTCCACTTT
>.|TRBV27|TRBJ2-3|TRBD2|16
CASSPWRGGQADTQYF
TGTGCCAGCAGCCCCTGGCGGGGGGGCCAAGCAGATACGCAGTATTTT
>.|TRBV29-1|TRBJ2-1|TRBD2|13
CSVVAGEYNEQFF
TGCAGCGTAGTAGCGGGGGAGTACAATGAGCAGTTCTTC
>.|TRBV28|TRBJ1-4|TRBD1|16
CASSGTLTGVREKLFF
TGTGCCAGCAGTGGGACGTTGACAGGGGTTCGCGAAAAACTGTTTTTT
>.|TRBV7-8|TRBJ2-2|TRBD2|15
CASSLGGSYTGELFF
TGTGCCAGCAGCTTGGGGGGGTCATACACCGGGGAGCTGTTTTTT
>.|TRBV6-1|TRBJ1-5|.|17
CASSEALPGMGNQPQHF
TGTGCCAGCAGTGAAGCGCTGCCAGGGATGGGAAATCAGCCCCAGCATTTT
>.|TRBV28|TRBJ2-1|TRBD2|15
CASSKSGGFDNEQFF
TGTGCCAGTTCAAAGAGCGGGGGCTTCGACAATGAGCAGTTCTTC
>.|TRBV7-9|TRBJ1-4|TRBD1|16
CASSLALGGTAGKLFF
TGTGCCAGCAGCTTAGCATTAGGTGGGACAGCGGGAAAACTGTTTTTT
>.|TRBV19|TRBJ1-5|.|15
CASTYMSGGNQPQHF
TGTGCCAGTACCTACATGTCGGGGGGCAATCAGCCCCAGCATTTT
>.|TRBV24-1|TRBJ2-3|.|13
CATSDLLEDTQYF
TGTGCCACCAGTGATTTGCTGGAGGATACGCAGTATTTT
>.|TRBV11-2|TRBJ2-7|TRBD1|14
CASSFEGANDEQYF
TGTGCCAGCAGCTTCGAGGGGGCAAACGACGAGCAGTACTTC
>.|TRBV3-1/TRBV3-2|TRBJ2-2|TRBD1|16
CASSPISGQGPGELFF
TGTGCCAGCAGCCCAATAAGCGGACAGGGCCCCGGGGAGCTGTTTTTT
>.|TRBV15|TRBJ1-3|.|14
CATSRSRSGNTIYF
TGTGCCACCAGCAGATCCCGCTCTGGAAACACCATATATTTT
>.|TRBV6-5|TRBJ1-1|TRBD1|14
CASSIRQGRIEAFF
TGTGCCAGCAGTATCCGACAGGGTAGGATTGAAGCTTTCTTT
>few|TRBV9|TRBJ2-1|.|12
CASSVAGNEQFF
TGTGCCAGCAGCGTAGCAGGGAATGAGCAGTTCTTC
>.|TRBV5-1|TRBJ1-3|TRBD1|15
CASRTDRASGNTIYF
TGCGCCAGCAGGACGGACAGGGCATCTGGAAACACCATATATTTT
>.|TRBV4-2|TRBJ2-7|TRBD2|18
CASSQDPVGSGGALEQYF
TGTGCCAGCAGCCAAGATCCGGTGGGTAGCGGGGGGGCCCTCGAGCAGTACTTC
>.|TRBV19|TRBJ1-1|.|15
CASSIAGSMRAEAFF
TGTGCCAGTAGTATAGCCGGTTCTATGAGGGCTGAAGCTTTCTTT
>.|TRBV5-4|TRBJ1-3|.|14
CASSSRGGGNTIYF
TGTGCCAGCAGCTCAAGAGGGGGTGGAAACACCATATATTTT
>.|TRBV5-4|TRBJ1-6|.|12
CASSLPGSPLHF
TGTGCCAGCAGCTTACCCGGATCACCCCTCCACTTT
>.|TRBV7-9|TRBJ1-4|.|17
CASSSTDPTFGNEKLFF
TGTGCCAGCAGCTCGACAGACCCCACCTTCGGAAATGAAAAACTGTTTTTT
>.|TRBV2|TRBJ1-5|TRBD1|15
CASSPDRAANQPQHF
TGTGCCAGCAGCCCCGACAGGGCTGCCAATCAGCCCCAGCATTTT
>.|TRBV18|TRBJ2-2|TRBD2|18
CASSLPVAGGPSSGELFF
TGTGCCAGCTCACTTCCTGTAGCGGGGGGGCCTTCTTCCGGGGAGCTGTTTTTT
>.|TRBV30|TRBJ1-3|.|13
CAWMLEGGNTIYF
TGTGCCTGGATGCTTGAAGGGGGAAACACCATATATTTT